Following are 13 T cell receptor beta chains from one sample sequenced in a study of molecular identifiers for immune sequencing clone quantification listed by TCRdb under 2018. Libraries were constructed by PCR. Sequencing was carried out with a NextSeq 500. TCRdb ran its own pipeline on the public reads, namely fastp trimming at Q25 and MiXCR clone calling, and kept in-frame beta chains. Rows with a matching CDR3 protein are joined into one entry that keeps the most common DNA and genes. The sample table records roughly 90,000 distinct CDR3 sequences; roughly 25% of these occur just once. The ten largest clones represent around 0.77% of the sample. Sequenced sample: naive CD8+ T cells from blood, with Jurkat cell RNA spiked in. Interpreted using the paper, the cell subset or site label stands for: FACS-sorted CD8+CD4-CCR7+CD45RA+ naive T cells. Source of these receptors: a human donor in good health. Some libraries in this study had Jurkat cell RNA spiked in.

A note on this clonotype: Given a much more abundant clone one base away, this may be a read error. The chain combines TRBV5-1 with TRBJ2-7; TRBD1 aligns across 8 bases. V lost 8 bases, J lost 2 bases, and 9 bases stayed unmatched. The germline V gene encodes CDR1 SGHRS and CDR2 YFSETQ. The CDR3 has 14 amino acids. In DNA form, the CDR3 reads TGCGCCAGTGCCGAGACAGGGGCCGCCTACGAGCAGTACTTC. It encodes CASAETGAAYEQYF. The variable domain in full, with the rest retrieved from reference TRBV5-1 and TRBJ2-7, is KAGVTQTPRYLIKTRGQQVTLSCSPISGHRSVSWYQQTPGQGLQFLFEYFSETQRNKGNFPGRFSGRQFSNSRSEMNVSTLELGDSALYLCASAETGAAYEQYFGPGTRLTVT.

To note about this clonotype: This clone may be a read error of a much larger clone one base away. The chain has TRBV6-5 and TRBJ2-5; D is possibly TRBD2 (6 bases). The CDR3 covers 13 residues. Germline CDR1 MNHEY, CDR2 SVGAGI. CDR3 DNA sequence: TGTGCCTGCAGTTACGGAGGGAAGGAGACCCAGTACTTC. Translation: CACSYGGKETQYF.

This clonotype showed up many times. The J gene is TRBJ2-2, the V gene TRBV21-1; the table names TRBD1, a call not compared with the DNA. TRBV21-1 is described as a pseudogene. The CDR3 is made up of 18 amino acids. Here the CDR3 reads CASSKLGTGPEGAGELFF. Here the CDR3 DNA reads TGTGCCAGCAGCAAATTGGGGACAGGCCCCGAGGGCGCCGGGGAGCTGTTTTTT.

Remarks on this clonotype: Sequence at one end of the junction differs from germline and may be a read error. CDR3 residues: CASSYSGTGNNENLFF. CDR3 coding DNA: TGTGCCAGCAGTTACTCAGGGACAGGAAATAATGAAAACCTGTTTTTT. V usage is TRBV6-5 and J usage is TRBJ1-4; 8 nucleotides align to TRBD1. Germline CDR1 and CDR2: MNHEY and SVGAGI. The CDR3 has 16 residues.

This clonotype was counted only a few times. The chain is built from TRBV4-3 and TRBJ2-2; 11 positions match TRBD2. The CDR3 length is 16 residues. The germline V gene encodes CDR1 LGHNA and CDR2 YSLEER. Trimming at V came to 4 bases and at J to 6 bases, leaving 7 bases not matched to a gene. CDR3 DNA: TGCGCCAGCAGCCTCGGACTAGCGGGCTCGGCCGGGGAGCTGTTTTTT. Encoded protein: CASSLGLAGSAGELFF.

Ten or more counts support this clonotype. The chain has TRBV19 and TRBJ2-7, with 7 bases fitting TRBD1. This CDR3 is built from 13 residues. Per germline, CDR1 LNHDA and CDR2 SQIVND (reference sequence). V lost 3 bases, J lost 3 bases, and 2 bases stayed unmatched. In nucleotides, the CDR3 is TGTGCCAGTAGTATTCGGGACAGCTACGAGCAGTACTTC. Translated, it gives CASSIRDSYEQYF.

The gene calls are TRBV7-2 and TRBJ2-7; D perhaps matches TRBD2 (5 bases). The V end was cut by 5 bases, the J end by 12 bases, with 29 bases between. Germline lookup yields CDR1 SGHTA and CDR2 FQGNSA. The CDR3 spans 16 residues. The CDR3 region is CASSPDLGLAAPAPYF. The CDR3 nucleotides read TGTGCCAGCAGCCCCGATTTGGGCCTAGCTGCGCCCGCGCCGTACTTC.

This clonotype turned up a few times. This chain uses TRBV5-6 with TRBJ1-4; D unclear. The CDR3 totals 14 residues. The germline V gene has CDR1 SGHDT and CDR2 YYEEEE. Deletions cut 0 bases from V and 2 bases from J, with 5 bases between. CDR3 region: CASSLGVTNEKLFF. CDR3 coding DNA: TGTGCCAGCAGCTTGGGTGTGACTAATGAAAAACTGTTTTTT.

The sample holds a few counts of this clonotype. The V and J genes are TRBV28 and TRBJ2-7; D uncertain. CDR1 is MDHEN, CDR2 SYDVKM, per germline. The CDR3 runs to 11 residues. The V end was cut by 5 bases, the J end by 6 bases, with 8 bases between. The CDR3 DNA follows: TGTGCCAGCAGTCCAGGACCCGAGCAGTACTTC. Protein product: CASSPGPEQYF.

With regard to this clonotype: With a much larger clone just one base away, this may be a read error. The chain couples TRBV7-9 to TRBJ2-4, with 15 bases that match TRBD2. This CDR3 region has 18 residues. CDR1 and CDR2 from the germline V gene are SEHNR and FQNEAQ (reference sequence). J lost 3 bases, V lost 8 bases, and 11 bases had no gene match. The chain's CDR3 is CASGSGLAGGDGKNIQYF. The CDR3 nucleotides are TGTGCCAGCGGCTCAGGACTAGCGGGAGGGGATGGCAAAAACATTCAGTACTTC.

The rearrangement links TRBV11-2 to TRBJ1-2; 8 positions match TRBD1. Germline values: CDR1 SGHAT, CDR2 FQNNGV. The CDR3 contains 13 residues. The ends lost 5 bases at V and 8 bases at J; junction bases unmatched: 7. The CDR3 region is CASSLGQGTGYTF. The CDR3 bases are TGTGCCAGCAGCCTCGGACAGGGCACAGGCTACACCTTC.

The chain is built from TRBV15 and TRBJ2-2; the D call may be TRBD1 or TRBD2 (5 bases each). The germline CDR1 and CDR2 sequences are LNHNV and YYDKDF (reference sequence). Trimming cost V 4 bases and J 0 bases, with 12 bases left between them. This CDR3 spans 16 amino acids. The CDR3 DNA reads TGTGCCACCAGCACCACGAGGGGAGCGAACACCGGGGAGCTGTTTTTT. Residues: CATSTTRGANTGELFF. Looking up the rest from reference TRBV15 and TRBJ2-2 gives the full variable domain: DAMVIQNPRYQVTQFGKPVTLSCSQTLNHNVMYWYQQKSSQAPKLLFHYYDKDFNNEADTPDNFQSRRPNTSFCFLDIRSPGLGDTAMYLCATSTTRGANTGELFFGEGSRLTVL.

In its sample, this clonotype was seen many times. The chain recombines TRBV7-9 with TRBJ2-2; D is possibly TRBD2 (5 bases). The CDR3 contains 17 residues. CDR1 and CDR2 from the germline V gene are SEHNR and FQNEAQ (reference sequence). With 6 bases removed from V and 6 bases from J, the gap between germline ends came to 23 bases. For the CDR3, the DNA is TGTGCCAGCAGTTCACCCCCCCGAGGGAGTTACGCCGGGGAGCTGTTTTTT. Amino acids: CASSSPPRGSYAGELFF.